This entry lists 32 T cell receptor beta chains sequenced from one sample in a study of early T cells in non-severe SARS-CoV-2 infection (dated by TCRdb to the early 2020s). Receptor amplification or capture employed 5' RACE. The sample was run on a NextSeq 500. TCRdb handled the public reads itself, with Q25 trimming in fastp and clone calling in MiXCR, and kept productive beta chains. When rows share a CDR3 protein, they turn into one entry using the most common DNA and genes. Recorded for this sample are tens of thousands of distinct CDR3 sequences; roughly 10% of them occurred a single time. Of the sample, 4.5% to 7% is held by the ten largest clones. This sample comprised whole blood, obtained at baseline. These receptors all stem from an adult who was a healthcare worker with PCR-confirmed SARS-CoV-2 infection or an uninfected control (not recorded which).

The chain employs TRBV10-3 and TRBJ2-7; 9 nucleotides match TRBD1. The V and J ends lost 4 bases and 3 bases, in that order; junction bases with no gene match: 4. The germline V gene has CDR1 ENHRY and CDR2 SYGVKD. The CDR3 spans 14 residues. CDR3 region: CAISGGTGRYEQYF. The CDR3 DNA is TGTGCCATCAGTGGGGGGACAGGGCGCTACGAGCAGTACTTC.

The CDR3 sequence is CASSLPGAGRLNEQFF. The DNA for the CDR3 is TGTGCCAGCTCACTCCCCGGAGCGGGGCGACTCAATGAGCAGTTCTTC. The gene calls are TRBV18 and TRBJ2-1; 7 positions agree with TRBD2. The germline V gene has CDR1 KGHSH and CDR2 LQKENI. This CDR3 is built from 16 residues. The V segment lost 4 bases and the J segment 6 bases; nucleotides outside the gene matches: 12.

The chain recombines TRBV5-1 with TRBJ2-3, with 8 bases that match TRBD2. The V and J ends lost 3 bases and 4 bases, in that order; junction bases with no gene match: 7. The CDR3 spans 15 residues. Germline V lookup: CDR1 SGHRS, CDR2 YFSETQ. In DNA, the CDR3 is TGCGCCAGCAGCTGGTCCGGGACTAGAGCAGATACGCAGTATTTT. Translated: CASSWSGTRADTQYF.

The chain recombines TRBV4-1 with TRBJ2-1, with D maybe TRBD2 (6 bases). This CDR3 contains 14 residues. The germline V gene encodes CDR1 MGHRA and CDR2 YSYEKL. Trimming shortened V by 5 bases and J by 4 bases, and 12 bases separated the two germline ends. The CDR3 DNA reads TGCGCCAGCAGCGAGAAGGACTATTACAATGAGCAGTTCTTC. Translation: CASSEKDYYNEQFF.

This clonotype has ten or more counts. The genes are TRBV7-9 and TRBJ2-3; D not certain. This CDR3 comprises 13 residues. V was pared by 3 bases and J by 3 bases, with 7 bases between. Germline V gene data show CDR1 as SEHNR and CDR2 as FQNEAQ (reference sequence). This CDR3 is CASSLEPTDTQYF. CDR3 nucleotides: TGTGCCAGCAGCTTGGAACCTACAGATACGCAGTATTTT. Full variable domain (outside the CDR3, taken from reference TRBV7-9 and TRBJ2-3): DTGVSQNPRHKITKRGQNVTFRCDPISEHNRLYWYRQTLGQGPEFLTYFQNEAQLEKSRLLSDRFSAERPKGSFSTLEIQRTEQGDSAMYLCASSLEPTDTQYFGPGTRLTVL.

The chain uses TRBV12-3 or TRBV12-4 and TRBJ2-3; 8 nucleotides match TRBD1. This CDR3 comprises 16 residues. J gave up 0 bases and V 3 bases, and 5 bases lay outside the gene matches. CDR3 nucleotide sequence: TGTGCCAGCAGTTTCCGGGACAGGCTGAGCACAGATACGCAGTATTTT. Protein sequence: CASSFRDRLSTDTQYF.

J is TRBJ2-1 and V is TRBV18, with D hard to call. This CDR3 spans 12 amino acids. Per germline, CDR1 KGHSH and CDR2 LQKENI. V gave up 3 bases and J gave up 8 bases, with 8 bases separating them. This CDR3 is CASSPLVDEQFF. In DNA form, the CDR3 reads TGTGCCAGCTCACCCCTGGTTGATGAGCAGTTCTTC.

The chain links TRBV5-1 to TRBJ2-1; 11 bases map to TRBD2. CDR1 SGHRS and CDR2 YFSETQ come from the germline V gene. The junction had 2 bases not matched to a gene; V was cut back by 2 bases and J by 7 bases. The CDR3 covers 14 residues. CDR3 sequence reads: CASSLTSGGNEQFF. CDR3 nucleotide sequence: TGCGCCAGCAGCTTAACTAGCGGGGGTAATGAGCAGTTCTTC.

V and J are TRBV7-8 and TRBJ1-5; D call uncertain. CDR1 and CDR2 from the germline V gene are SGHVS and FQNEAQ. This CDR3 comprises 15 residues. Trimming removed 0 bases from V and 5 bases from J, with 11 bases in between. CDR3: CASSLAVEDDQPQHF. The CDR3 nucleotides read TGTGCCAGCAGCTTAGCGGTAGAGGACGATCAGCCCCAGCATTTT.

This sequence joins TRBV11-1 and TRBJ2-7, with 15 bases that match TRBD2. Trimming removed 5 bases from V and 6 bases from J; junction bases left unmatched: 5. The germline CDR1 and CDR2 sequences are SGHAT and FQDESV (reference sequence). The CDR3 loop spans 15 amino acids. The CDR3 loop is CASSPRTSGRGEQYF. In DNA form, the CDR3 reads TGTGCCAGCAGCCCACGGACTAGCGGGAGGGGCGAGCAGTACTTC.

Only a few counts were recorded for this clonotype. This chain uses TRBV27 with TRBJ1-1, with a possible D match to TRBD1 (5 bases). The germline CDR1 and CDR2 sequences are MNHEY and SMNVEV (reference sequence). The CDR3 runs 13 residues. Trimming removed 3 bases at V and 4 bases at J, with 9 bases between. The CDR3 spells CASSLFRGTEAFF. In nucleotides, the CDR3 is TGTGCCAGCAGTTTGTTTAGGGGCACTGAAGCTTTCTTT.

The chain recombines TRBV5-1 with TRBJ2-3; 7 bases are a match to TRBD2. V trimming: 0 bases; J trimming: 1 base; junction bases outside the gene matches: 5. Germline lookup yields CDR1 SGHRS and CDR2 YFSETQ. The CDR3 extends over 16 amino acids. The CDR3 DNA is TGCGCCAGCAGCTTGGCTTCGAGCGGGGGCACAGATACGCAGTATTTT. Protein: CASSLASSGGTDTQYF.

The gene calls are TRBV5-6 and TRBJ1-1, with no clear D. V lost 2 bases to trimming and J lost 7 bases, with 18 bases between them. Germline V gene data show CDR1 as SGHDT and CDR2 as YYEEEE. The CDR3 sequence is 15 residues long. CDR3 nucleotide sequence: TGTGCCAGCAGCTTCGGTTGGGCGGGCCCCCTTGAAGCTTTCTTT. Its translation is CASSFGWAGPLEAFF.

The chain recombines TRBV7-6 with TRBJ2-1, with 9 positions matching TRBD1. The CDR3 is made up of 16 amino acids. Germline CDR1 reads SGHVS; CDR2 reads FNYEAQ. V was clipped by 5 bases and J by 2 bases; unmatched bases: 7. CDR3 residues: CASSLQGQGTYNEQFF. CDR3 nucleotides: TGTGCCAGCAGCCTACAGGGACAGGGTACCTACAATGAGCAGTTCTTC.

This clonotype was observed a handful of times. The chain combines TRBV20-1 with TRBJ2-2; 9 bases agree with TRBD1. Per germline, CDR1 DFQATT and CDR2 SNEGSKA (reference sequence). The V and J ends lost 6 bases and 3 bases, in that order; junction bases with no gene match: 2. CDR3 size: 13 residues. CDR3 sequence (DNA): TGCAGTGCCAGGACAGGGGACACCGGGGAGCTGTTTTTT. This codes for CSARTGDTGELFF.

This clonotype was detected ten times or more. This chain joins TRBV15 and TRBJ1-5; D gene unclear. Germline V gene sequence: CDR1 LNHNV, CDR2 YYDKDF (reference sequence). CDR3 length equals 15 residues. With 5 bases removed from V and 1 base from J, the gap between germline ends came to 12 bases. The CDR3 region has the DNA TGTGCCACCAGCCTATCACGGCAGAGCAATCAGCCCCAGCATTTT. This gives the protein CATSLSRQSNQPQHF.

The rearrangement uses TRBV12-3 or TRBV12-4 and TRBJ2-3; D tentatively reads TRBD1 or TRBD2 (5 bases each). Trimming took off 5 bases at V and 2 bases at J, with 20 bases between the two ends. The CDR3 consists of 17 residues. CDR3 protein: CASSLDRDLGDTDTQYF. Written as DNA, the CDR3 is TGTGCCAGCAGTCTGGACCGGGACCTCGGGGACACAGATACGCAGTATTTT.

The chain combines TRBV9 with TRBJ1-1; the D is unclear. Trimming left V 2 bases short and J 1 base short, with 12 bases between. The CDR3 is made up of 15 amino acids. Germline CDR1 and CDR2: SGDLS and YYNGEE. CDR3 bases: TGTGCCAGCAGCGTTCGTGCAGACCAGAACACTGAAGCTTTCTTT. This translates into CASSVRADQNTEAFF.

About this clonotype: Just one base apart from a much larger clone, this may be a read error. This chain links TRBV29-1 with TRBJ2-3, with 10 bases matching TRBD2. This CDR3 has 14 amino acids. V gave up 6 bases and J gave up 7 bases; unmatched junction bases: 10. The V gene's germline CDR1 is SQVTM and CDR2 ANQGSEA. CDR3 coding DNA: TGCAGCGTCCCAGCGGGGGGGCCTTTGAATACGCAGTATTTT. It yields the protein CSVPAGGPLNTQYF.

This clonotype was recorded at least ten times. The chain joins TRBV7-2 to TRBJ2-7, with a weak D call TRBD1 (6 bases). The V gene lost 5 bases and the J gene lost 2 bases, with 16 bases spanning the gap. Germline V lookup: CDR1 SGHTA, CDR2 FQGNSA. This CDR3 region has 15 residues. CDR3 in amino acids: CASSLGAGKAYEQYF. DNA for the CDR3: TGTGCCAGCAGCCTGGGGGCAGGGAAGGCCTACGAGCAGTACTTC.

This clonotype was counted a few times. This chain uses TRBV11-1 with TRBJ1-1; no definite D call. V gave up 4 bases and J gave up 1 base, with 10 bases separating them. The CDR3 runs 14 residues. CDR1 SGHAT and CDR2 FQDESV come from the germline V gene (reference sequence). CDR3 DNA sequence: TGTGCCAGCAGCTCCGGGATAACGAACACTGAAGCTTTCTTT. Encoded protein: CASSSGITNTEAFF.

This clonotype has a handful of counts. The gene calls are TRBV6-6 and TRBJ2-1; D unclear. Trimming cost V 2 bases and J 5 bases, with 10 bases left between them. The CDR3 runs to 14 residues. Germline lookup yields CDR1 MNHNY and CDR2 SVGAGI (reference sequence). The CDR3 DNA follows: TGTGCCAGCAGTTACGCACCAGAGAACAATGAGCAGTTCTTC. It translates to CASSYAPENNEQFF.

In this sample, this clonotype turned up a few times. The chain uses TRBV5-1 and TRBJ1-1; D may be TRBD1 (6 bases). V was cut by 4 bases and J by 4 bases, with 26 bases left in between. The CDR3 loop spans 18 amino acids. Germline V CDR1 and CDR2: SGHRS, YFSETQ. The CDR3 loop is CASSPPSGGALRSTEAFF. CDR3 DNA sequence: TGCGCCAGCAGCCCACCTTCTGGGGGCGCTTTAAGGAGCACTGAAGCTTTCTTT.

There are many counts of this clonotype. CDR3 residues: CASSRGTSNTEAFF. The CDR3 DNA follows: TGTGCCAGCAGCCGGGGGACGTCGAACACTGAAGCTTTCTTT. The rearrangement joins TRBV4-2 to TRBJ1-1, with D maybe TRBD1 (5 bases). Between the trimmed V and J ends, which lost 4 bases and 1 base, there was a span of 10 bases. This CDR3 is 14 amino acids long. Germline V gene sequence: CDR1 LGHNA, CDR2 YNFKEQ.

This clonotype has a handful of counts. This chain connects TRBV29-1 to TRBJ2-1, with 10 bases identical to TRBD1. V dropped 2 bases and J dropped 4; count of bases not matched to a gene: 8. CDR1 and CDR2 from the germline V gene are SQVTM and ANQGSEA. This CDR3 is 16 amino acids long. Here the CDR3 reads CSVESARTGGYNEQFF. The CDR3 DNA reads as TGCAGCGTTGAATCGGCGAGGACAGGGGGATACAATGAGCAGTTCTTC.

Many counts were recorded for this clonotype. The V call is TRBV11-2, the J call TRBJ2-7; D assignment may be TRBD1 or TRBD2 (5 bases each). Germline CDR1 SGHAT, CDR2 FQNNGV. CDR3 length: 15 amino acids. V was cut by 4 bases and J by 1 base, with 14 bases left in between. CDR3 protein: CASSSRDEVSYEQYF. The CDR3 coding sequence is TGTGCCAGCAGCTCAAGGGACGAAGTATCCTACGAGCAGTACTTC.

In its sample, this clonotype was seen once. The chain couples TRBV12-3 or TRBV12-4 to TRBJ2-7; tentatively, D is TRBD1 (6 bases). V was shortened by 6 bases and J by 0 bases, with 12 bases between the two germline ends. The CDR3 covers 14 residues. The CDR3: CASSRDTSSYEQYF. The CDR3 coding sequence is TGTGCCAGCAGCCGGGACACGAGCTCCTACGAGCAGTACTTC.

This chain uses TRBV15 with TRBJ2-1, with D unclear. V was cut by 4 bases and J by 6 bases, with 13 bases left in between. The CDR3 has 14 amino acids. Germline CDR1 LNHNV, CDR2 YYDKDF (reference sequence). The CDR3 sequence: CATSKSFIGNEQFF. Written as DNA, the CDR3 is TGTGCCACCAGCAAGAGCTTTATTGGCAATGAGCAGTTCTTC.

This clonotype was detected only a few times. The chain recombines TRBV10-3 with TRBJ1-5, with 11 bases that match TRBD1. After removal of 2 bases from V and 1 base from J, the junction contained 4 bases not matched to a gene. The CDR3 is 17 residues long. Germline V gene lookup returns CDR1 ENHRY and CDR2 SYGVKD. The CDR3: CAISEGQGARSNQPQHF. The CDR3 nucleotides are TGTGCCATCAGTGAGGGACAGGGGGCGCGAAGCAATCAGCCCCAGCATTTT.

The chain couples TRBV5-5 to TRBJ1-1; TRBD1 is a possible D gene (6 bases). The CDR3 extends over 16 amino acids. The V end was cut by 1 base, the J end by 1 base, with 14 bases between. Germline V CDR1 and CDR2: SGHKS, YYEKEE (reference sequence). DNA of the CDR3: TGTGCCAGCAGCTTGTTAGGGGGGCAATGGAACACTGAAGCTTTCTTT. This sequence encodes CASSLLGGQWNTEAFF.

This clonotype was seen more than once but under ten times. V gene TRBV5-6 combines with J gene TRBJ1-5; D is possibly TRBD1 (5 bases). The germline CDR1 and CDR2 sequences are SGHDT and YYEEEE. Trimming took off 4 bases at V and 2 bases at J, with 13 bases between the two ends. There are 15 residues in the CDR3. The CDR3 here is CASSRDGGGNQPQHF. The CDR3 DNA follows: TGTGCCAGCAGCCGGGACGGTGGAGGCAATCAGCCCCAGCATTTT. Variable domain in full (rest from reference TRBV5-6 and TRBJ1-5): DAGVTQSPTHLIKTRGQQVTLRCSPKSGHDTVSWYQQALGQGPQFIFQYYEEEERQRGNFPDRFSGHQFPNYSSELNVNALLLGDSALYLCASSRDGGGNQPQHFGDGTRLSIL.

In this sample, this clonotype turned up a few times. The chain links TRBV4-3 to TRBJ2-3; no clear D gene. The CDR3 sequence is 14 residues long. The V and J ends lost 2 bases and 0 bases respectively, with 6 bases between them. From germline, CDR1 is LGHNA and CDR2 YSLEER. DNA of the CDR3: TGCGCCAGCAGCCAAAGCCCCAGCACAGATACGCAGTATTTT. Residues: CASSQSPSTDTQYF.